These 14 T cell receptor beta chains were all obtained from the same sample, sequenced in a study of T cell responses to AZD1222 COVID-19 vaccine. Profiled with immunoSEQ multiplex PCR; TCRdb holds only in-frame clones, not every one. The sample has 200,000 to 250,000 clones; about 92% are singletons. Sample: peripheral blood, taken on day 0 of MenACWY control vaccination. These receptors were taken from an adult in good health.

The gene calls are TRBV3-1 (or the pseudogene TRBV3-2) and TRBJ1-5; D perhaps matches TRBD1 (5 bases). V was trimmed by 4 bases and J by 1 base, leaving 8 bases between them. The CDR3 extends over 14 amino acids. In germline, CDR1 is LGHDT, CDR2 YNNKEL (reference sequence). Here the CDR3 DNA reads TGTGCCAGCAGCCGTCAGGGAAGCAATCAGCCCCAGCATTTT. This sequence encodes CASSRQGSNQPQHF.

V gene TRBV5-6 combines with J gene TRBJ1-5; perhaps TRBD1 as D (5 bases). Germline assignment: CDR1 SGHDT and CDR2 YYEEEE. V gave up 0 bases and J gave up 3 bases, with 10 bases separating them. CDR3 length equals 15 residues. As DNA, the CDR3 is TGTGCCAGCAGCTTGGGAGCCAGGGCCAATCAGCCCCAGCATTTT. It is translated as CASSLGARANQPQHF.

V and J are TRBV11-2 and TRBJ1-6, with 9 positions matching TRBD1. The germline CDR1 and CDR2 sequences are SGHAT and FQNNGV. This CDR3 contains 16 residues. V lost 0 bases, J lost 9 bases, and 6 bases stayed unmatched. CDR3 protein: CASSLDRDRVRSPLHF. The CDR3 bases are TGTGCCAGCAGCTTAGACCGGGACAGGGTTCGTTCACCCCTCCACTTT. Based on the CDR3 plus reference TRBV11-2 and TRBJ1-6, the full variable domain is EAGVAQSPRYKIIEKRQSVAFWCNPISGHATLYWYQQILGQGPKLLIQFQNNGVVDDSQLPKDRFSAERLKGVDSTLKIQPAKLEDSAVYLCASSLDRDRVRSPLHFGNGTRLTVT.

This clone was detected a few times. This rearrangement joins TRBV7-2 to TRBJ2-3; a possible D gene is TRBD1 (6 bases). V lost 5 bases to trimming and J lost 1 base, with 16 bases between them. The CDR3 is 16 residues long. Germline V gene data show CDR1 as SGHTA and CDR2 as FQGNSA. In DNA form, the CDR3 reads TGTGCCAGCAGCATCTCGACAGGACCCCGCACAGATACGCAGTATTTT. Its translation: CASSISTGPRTDTQYF. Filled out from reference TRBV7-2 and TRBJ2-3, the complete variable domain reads GAGVSQSPSNKVTEKGKDVELRCDPISGHTALYWYRQSLGQGLEFLIYFQGNSAPDKSGLPSDRFSAERTGGSVSTLTIQRTQQEDSAVYLCASSISTGPRTDTQYFGPGTRLTVL.

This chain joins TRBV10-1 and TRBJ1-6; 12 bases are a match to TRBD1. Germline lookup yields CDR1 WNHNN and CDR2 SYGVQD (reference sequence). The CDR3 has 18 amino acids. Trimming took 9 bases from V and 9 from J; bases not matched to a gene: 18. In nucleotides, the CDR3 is TGCGCCAGGAATCTACGGGACAGGGGGCAGTTGGATACTTCACCCCTCCACTTT. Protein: CARNLRDRGQLDTSPLHF.

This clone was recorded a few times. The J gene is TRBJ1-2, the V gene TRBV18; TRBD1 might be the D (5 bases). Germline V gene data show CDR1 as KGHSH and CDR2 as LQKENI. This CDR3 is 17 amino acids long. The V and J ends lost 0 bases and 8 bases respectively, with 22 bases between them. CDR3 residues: CASSPPWGEGYRSGYTF. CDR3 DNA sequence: TGTGCCAGCTCACCACCCTGGGGCGAGGGTTATAGGAGCGGCTACACCTTC.

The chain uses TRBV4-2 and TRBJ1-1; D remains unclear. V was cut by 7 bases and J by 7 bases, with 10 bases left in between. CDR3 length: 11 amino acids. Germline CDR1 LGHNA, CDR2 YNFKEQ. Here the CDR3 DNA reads TGTGCCAGCAATAGCCGGGGTGAAGCTTTCTTT. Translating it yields CASNSRGEAFF.

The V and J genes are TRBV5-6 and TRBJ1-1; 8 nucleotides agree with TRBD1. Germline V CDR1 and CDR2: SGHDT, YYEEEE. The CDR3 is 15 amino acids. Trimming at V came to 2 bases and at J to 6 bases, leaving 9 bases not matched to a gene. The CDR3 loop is CASSFPGTGRAEAFF. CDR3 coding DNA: TGTGCCAGCAGCTTCCCCGGGACAGGTAGGGCTGAAGCTTTCTTT.

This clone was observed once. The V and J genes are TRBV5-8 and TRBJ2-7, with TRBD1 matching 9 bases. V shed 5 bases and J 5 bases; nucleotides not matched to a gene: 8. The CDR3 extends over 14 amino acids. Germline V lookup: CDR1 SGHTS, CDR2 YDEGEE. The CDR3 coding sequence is TGTGCCAGCAGGTGGCCGGGACAGGGAAACGAGCAGTACTTC. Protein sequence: CASRWPGQGNEQYF.

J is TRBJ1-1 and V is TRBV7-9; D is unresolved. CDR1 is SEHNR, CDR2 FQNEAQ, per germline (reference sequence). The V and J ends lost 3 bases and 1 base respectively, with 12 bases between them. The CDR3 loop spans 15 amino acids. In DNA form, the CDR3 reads TGTGCCAGCAGCTTCCTAACTGGAGGGAACACTGAAGCTTTCTTT. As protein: CASSFLTGGNTEAFF.

The CDR3 sequence is CASSMSGPTDTYEQYF. For the CDR3, the DNA is TGTGCCAGCAGTATGTCGGGCCCTACCGATACCTACGAGCAGTACTTC. The rearrangement uses TRBV28 and TRBJ2-7; D is unresolved. V lost 5 bases to trimming and J lost 2 bases, with 19 bases between them. The CDR3 covers 16 residues. CDR1 and CDR2 (germline): MDHEN, SYDVKM.

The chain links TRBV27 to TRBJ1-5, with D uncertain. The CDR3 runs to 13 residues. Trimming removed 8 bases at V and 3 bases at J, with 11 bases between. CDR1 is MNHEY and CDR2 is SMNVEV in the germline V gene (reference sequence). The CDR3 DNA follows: TGTGCCAGCGGATCAACCTCCAATCAGCCCCAGCATTTT. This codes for CASGSTSNQPQHF.

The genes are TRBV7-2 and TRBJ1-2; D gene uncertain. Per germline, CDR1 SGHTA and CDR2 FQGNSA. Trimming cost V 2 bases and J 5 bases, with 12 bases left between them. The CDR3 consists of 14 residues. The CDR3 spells CASSLSRDLYGYTF. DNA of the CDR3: TGTGCCAGCAGCTTATCTCGCGACTTGTATGGCTACACCTTC.

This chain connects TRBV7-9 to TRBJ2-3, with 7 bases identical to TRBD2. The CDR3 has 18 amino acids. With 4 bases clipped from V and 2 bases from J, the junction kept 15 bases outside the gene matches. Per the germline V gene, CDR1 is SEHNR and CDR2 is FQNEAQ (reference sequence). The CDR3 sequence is CASSSQAGLFSVTDTQYF. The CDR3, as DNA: TGTGCCAGCAGCTCTCAAGCGGGACTTTTCTCGGTCACAGATACGCAGTATTTT.